Shown below are 29 T cell receptor beta chains from a single sample sequenced in a study of Ad26.COV2.S vaccination and SARS-CoV-2 variants. Produced via immunoSEQ multiplex PCR; TCRdb's table is partial and in-frame only. The sample lists 440,000 or so clones, nearly 90% occurring once. Treatment: roughly 18 received Ad26.COV2.S at low or high dose, single or two shots; 5 received placebo; per-sample allocation not given. Day 63 after the first vaccine or placebo injection was the time point for sampling. The specimen was peripheral blood, collected in a trial of Ad26.COV2.S vaccine versus placebo. All receptors come from a person between 18 and 59 years old who received the Ad26.COV2.S COVID-19 vaccine or a placebo.

This chain links TRBV28 with TRBJ1-4, with D unclear. This CDR3 comprises 14 residues. Germline V gene lookup returns CDR1 MDHEN and CDR2 SYDVKM. Trimming shortened V by 3 bases and J by 7 bases, and 12 bases separated the two germline ends. CDR3 in amino acids: CASSLRQFPEKLFF. The CDR3 bases are TGTGCCAGCAGTTTGAGGCAGTTTCCTGAAAAACTGTTTTTT.

This rearrangement joins TRBV9 to TRBJ1-1; 10 nucleotides agree with TRBD1. CDR1 is SGDLS and CDR2 is YYNGEE in the germline V gene. This CDR3 comprises 14 residues. V lost 3 bases, J lost 3 bases, and 2 bases stayed unmatched. The CDR3 spells CASSAGQGDTEAFF. The CDR3 DNA follows: TGTGCCAGCAGCGCAGGACAGGGGGACACTGAAGCTTTCTTT. Based on the CDR3 plus reference TRBV9 and TRBJ1-1, the full variable domain is DSGVTQTPKHLITATGQRVTLRCSPRSGDLSVYWYQQSLDQGLQFLIQYYNGEERAKGNILERFSAQQFPDLHSELNLSSLELGDSALYFCASSAGQGDTEAFFGQGTRLTVV.

The CDR3 coding sequence is TGCGCCAGCAGCCAAGTCGGAGGACACGAGCAGTACTTC. Translating it yields CASSQVGGHEQYF. The rearrangement joins TRBV4-1 to TRBJ2-7, with D maybe TRBD2 (5 bases). The germline V gene encodes CDR1 MGHRA and CDR2 YSYEKL. The V end lost 1 base, the J end lost 5 bases, and 9 bases lay between the germline ends. This CDR3 has 13 amino acids.

The genes are TRBV4-1 and TRBJ2-3, with a possible D match to TRBD2 (5 bases). V lost 2 bases, J lost 0 bases, and 9 bases lay in between. Germline CDR1 reads MGHRA; CDR2 reads YSYEKL. CDR3 length: 15 amino acids. DNA for the CDR3: TGCGCCAGCAGCCAATATCGCGGGAGCACAGATACGCAGTATTTT. This translates into CASSQYRGSTDTQYF.

The chain is built from TRBV19 and TRBJ1-6, with no clear D. V dropped 0 bases and J dropped 10 bases, with 13 bases sitting between them. Germline V gene sequence: CDR1 LNHDA, CDR2 SQIVND (reference sequence). CDR3 size: 15 residues. CDR3 residues: CASSIDLTVGSPLHF. The CDR3 DNA reads TGTGCCAGTAGTATAGATCTGACCGTGGGGTCACCCCTCCACTTT.

The rearrangement links TRBV18 to TRBJ2-7; TRBD2 matches 8 bases. CDR1 is KGHSH, CDR2 LQKENI, per germline. This CDR3 spans 14 amino acids. V shed 2 bases and J 5 bases; nucleotides not matched to a gene: 5. The CDR3 protein is CASSPALAGDEQYF. The CDR3 nucleotides read TGTGCCAGCTCACCAGCGCTAGCGGGCGACGAGCAGTACTTC.

The chain couples TRBV29-1 to TRBJ2-5; 11 nucleotides agree with TRBD2. Germline trimming cut 4 bases from V and 3 bases from J; bases unmatched to any gene: 4. The CDR3 covers 14 residues. Looked up from germline, CDR1 is SQVTM and CDR2 is ANQGSEA. The CDR3 DNA sequence: TGCAGCGTTGCCGAGACTAGCGGGAAAGAGACCCAGTACTTC. Translating gives CSVAETSGKETQYF.

The V gene is TRBV4-1, the J gene TRBJ1-2; no firm D call. V lost 0 bases and J 4 bases, leaving 6 bases between the germline ends. Per germline, CDR1 MGHRA and CDR2 YSYEKL. CDR3 length: 13 amino acids. The chain's CDR3 is CASSQDSLYGYTF. The CDR3 DNA sequence: TGCGCCAGCAGCCAAGATTCCCTCTATGGCTACACCTTC.

This clone was picked up one time. The chain is built from TRBV18 and TRBJ2-5; maybe TRBD1 (6 bases). This CDR3 is built from 18 residues. Germline V gene lookup returns CDR1 KGHSH and CDR2 LQKENI. Trimming removed 2 bases from V and 5 bases from J, with 24 bases in between. The CDR3 sequence: CASSPGSSQSWGRETQYF. CDR3 DNA: TGTGCCAGCTCACCAGGCTCATCCCAAAGCTGGGGGCGGGAGACCCAGTACTTC.

This clone is a singleton in its sample. This rearrangement joins TRBV6-5 to TRBJ2-2; 9 positions agree with TRBD1. The junction had 4 bases not matched to a gene; V was cut back by 2 bases and J by 3 bases. CDR3 length: 16 residues. CDR1 is MNHEY and CDR2 is SVGAGI in the germline V gene. CDR3 in amino acids: CASSYRQGGYTGELFF. DNA for the CDR3: TGTGCCAGCAGTTACAGACAGGGGGGGTACACCGGGGAGCTGTTTTTT.

The chain couples TRBV25-1 to TRBJ1-6; TRBD1 matches 8 bases. J lost 8 bases, V lost 7 bases, and 10 bases had no gene match. CDR1 is MGHDK, CDR2 SYGVNS, per germline. The CDR3 contains 15 residues. The CDR3 DNA is TGTGCCAGCACCCCCCCCGGACAGGGTGATTCACCCCTCCACTTT. As protein: CASTPPGQGDSPLHF.

CDR3: CASSQGERETQYF. Here the CDR3 DNA reads TGTGCCAGCAGCCAAGGGGAGCGAGAGACCCAGTACTTC. This rearrangement joins TRBV3-1 (or the pseudogene TRBV3-2) to TRBJ2-5; possible D gene TRBD2, 5 bases. This CDR3 has 13 residues. Trimming left V 1 base short and J 4 bases short, with 7 bases between. CDR1 LGHDT and CDR2 YNNKEL come from the germline V gene (reference sequence).

The V and J genes are TRBV3-1 (or the pseudogene TRBV3-2) and TRBJ2-2, with 7 bases identical to TRBD1. Germline loops: CDR1 LGHDT, CDR2 YNNKEL (reference sequence). J was trimmed by 5 bases and V by 1 base; bases with no gene match: 4. This CDR3 region has 15 residues. The CDR3 sequence: CASSQVGTVTGELFF. CDR3 DNA: TGTGCCAGCAGCCAAGTAGGGACAGTTACCGGGGAGCTGTTTTTT.

This clone is a singleton in its sample. The chain has TRBV4-3 and TRBJ1-6; D perhaps matches TRBD1 (6 bases). The V end was cut by 0 bases, the J end by 7 bases, with 25 bases between. CDR1 and CDR2 (germline): LGHNA, YSLEER. The length of the CDR3 is 20 residues. CDR3 sequence reads: CASSQDLTGTGRNSNSPLHF. The CDR3 DNA reads TGCGCCAGCAGCCAAGATTTGACAGGAACTGGAAGAAATTCCAATTCACCCCTCCACTTT.

V is TRBV19 and J is TRBJ2-3; tentatively, D is TRBD1 (6 bases). The CDR3 is made up of 13 amino acids. Germline loops: CDR1 LNHDA, CDR2 SQIVND (reference sequence). V was trimmed by 5 bases and J by 5 bases, leaving 11 bases between them. In DNA, the CDR3 is TGTGCCAGTAGTGCGACAGGCGTAGATACGCAGTATTTT. As protein: CASSATGVDTQYF.

This clone occurred once. V gene TRBV3-1 (or the pseudogene TRBV3-2) combines with J gene TRBJ1-5; 7 bases are shared with TRBD1. V lost 10 bases, J lost 7 bases, and 13 bases stayed unmatched. CDR1 and CDR2 (germline): LGHDT, YNNKEL (reference sequence). The CDR3 extends over 14 amino acids. CDR3: CANPLTGMQQPQHF. The DNA for the CDR3 is TGTGCCAACCCCCTGACAGGGATGCAACAGCCCCAGCATTTT.

This clone was seen a handful of times. The DNA of the CDR3 is TGTGCCAGCAGAGCTACGGGGGGCGGTAGCAATCAGCCCCAGCATTTT. It specifies CASRATGGGSNQPQHF. The chain carries TRBV2 and TRBJ1-5; D might be TRBD1 (6 bases). This CDR3 comprises 16 residues. Germline V gives CDR1 SNHLY, CDR2 FYNNEI. Trimming cost V 6 bases and J 0 bases, with 15 bases left between them.

This clone was seen once. The chain couples TRBV2 to TRBJ2-1, with TRBD1 matching 7 bases. CDR1 and CDR2 from the germline V gene are SNHLY and FYNNEI. CDR3 size: 13 residues. J lost 5 bases, V lost 7 bases, and 5 bases had no gene match. CDR3 sequence: CASTYRGNNEQFF. The DNA for the CDR3 is TGTGCCAGCACCTACAGGGGAAACAATGAGCAGTTCTTC.

In DNA, the CDR3 is TGTGCCAGCAGCCGCCACTCCACAGGGGTTGAGCAGTACTTC. This codes for CASSRHSTGVEQYF. The J gene is TRBJ2-7, the V gene TRBV7-9; TRBD1 agrees at 7 bases. This CDR3 is 14 amino acids long. Per germline, CDR1 SEHNR and CDR2 FQNEAQ (reference sequence). The J segment lost 7 bases and the V segment lost 5 bases, leaving 11 bases of the junction unmatched.

In DNA, the CDR3 is TGTGCCAGCAGCCCCGGGAGGCGGGAGAACGAGCAGTACTTC. Amino acid sequence: CASSPGRRENEQYF. This sequence joins TRBV13 and TRBJ2-7; 7 bases match TRBD2. The trim removed 5 bases at V and 5 bases at J, leaving 9 bases unmatched. In germline, CDR1 is PRHDT, CDR2 FYEKMQ (reference sequence). This CDR3 is 14 amino acids long. Filled out from reference TRBV13 and TRBJ2-7, the complete variable domain reads AAGVIQSPRHLIKEKRETATLKCYPIPRHDTVYWYQQGPGQDPQFLISFYEKMQSDKGSIPDRFSAQQFSDYHSELNMSSLELGDSALYFCASSPGRRENEQYFGPGTRLTVT.

J is TRBJ2-7 and V is TRBV7-6; D ambiguous. Trimming removed 10 bases from V and 2 bases from J, with 18 bases in between. CDR3 length: 14 amino acids. Germline V lookup: CDR1 SGHVS, CDR2 FNYEAQ. DNA for the CDR3: TGTGCCACATTACTCCAGCTGCCCGCCTACGAGCAGTACTTC. It is translated as CATLLQLPAYEQYF.

This chain joins TRBV11-2 and TRBJ2-7; D not resolved. The CDR3 is 16 residues long. Germline V lookup: CDR1 SGHAT, CDR2 FQNNGV. V gave up 0 bases and J gave up 3 bases, with 15 bases separating them. In DNA form, the CDR3 reads TGTGCCAGCAGCTTAGAGGGTAGAAGTAATGACTACGAGCAGTACTTC. It is translated as CASSLEGRSNDYEQYF.

The chain combines TRBV6-6 with TRBJ1-2; D is unclear. The germline V gene encodes CDR1 MNHNY and CDR2 SVGAGI (reference sequence). V lost 5 bases to trimming and J lost 4 bases, with 8 bases between them. This CDR3 has 12 amino acids. The CDR3 reads CASSHKSYGYTF. CDR3 nucleotides: TGTGCCAGCAGTCACAAGTCCTATGGCTACACCTTC.

The chain carries TRBV18 and TRBJ2-3; 7 bases are a match to TRBD2. The CDR3 has 14 amino acids. Germline CDR1 KGHSH, CDR2 LQKENI. The V segment lost 10 bases and the J segment 1 base; nucleotides outside the gene matches: 8. CDR3 in DNA: TGTGCCACCTCGACTAGCTCGGGCACAGATACGCAGTATTTT. Residues: CATSTSSGTDTQYF. Supplemented by reference TRBV18 and TRBJ2-3, the full variable domain reads NAGVMQNPRHLVRRRGQEARLRCSPMKGHSHVYWYRQLPEEGLKFMVYLQKENIIDESGMPKERFSAEFPKEGPSILRIQQVVRGDSAAYFCATSTSSGTDTQYFGPGTRLTVL.

V gene TRBV28 combines with J gene TRBJ2-7; TRBD1 matches 11 bases. Per the germline V gene, CDR1 is MDHEN and CDR2 is SYDVKM. V gave up 3 bases and J gave up 7 bases; unmatched junction bases: 8. CDR3 size: 15 residues. The CDR3 coding sequence is TGTGCCAGCAGTTTTGTGGGACAGGGGGTAGGTGAGCAGTACTTC. This translates into CASSFVGQGVGEQYF.

The chain is built from TRBV11-2 and TRBJ2-7; D might be TRBD2 (5 bases). Trimming took off 5 bases at V and 3 bases at J, with 11 bases between the two ends. Germline loops: CDR1 SGHAT, CDR2 FQNNGV. The CDR3 covers 13 residues. The CDR3 DNA reads TGTGCCAGCAGCGTTACTGAGGGCTACGAGCAGTACTTC. Amino acid sequence: CASSVTEGYEQYF.

V and J are TRBV7-3 and TRBJ2-3, with 9 bases aligning to TRBD2. The trim removed 5 bases at V and 2 bases at J, leaving 8 bases unmatched. This CDR3 has 16 residues. The germline V gene encodes CDR1 SGHTA and CDR2 FQGTGA. Here the CDR3 DNA reads TGTGCCAGCAGCCCCAATGGCGGGGGGGCCACAGATACGCAGTATTTT. Amino acids: CASSPNGGGATDTQYF. Full variable domain (missing parts from reference TRBV7-3 and TRBJ2-3): GAGVSQTPSNKVTEKGKYVELRCDPISGHTALYWYRQSLGQGPEFLIYFQGTGAADDSGLPNDRFFAVRPEGSVSTLKIQRTERGDSAVYLCASSPNGGGATDTQYFGPGTRLTVL.

The chain joins TRBV5-6 to TRBJ2-3; TRBD1 aligns across 9 bases. Trimming took 4 bases from V and 4 from J; bases not matched to a gene: 7. The CDR3 spans 15 residues. Germline CDR1 SGHDT, CDR2 YYEEEE. CDR3 residues: CASSRPGQGSDTQYF. The CDR3 nucleotides read TGTGCCAGCAGCCGGCCGGGACAGGGTTCAGATACGCAGTATTTT. The complete variable domain, with remaining parts taken from reference TRBV5-6 and TRBJ2-3, reads DAGVTQSPTHLIKTRGQQVTLRCSPKSGHDTVSWYQQALGQGPQFIFQYYEEEERQRGNFPDRFSGHQFPNYSSELNVNALLLGDSALYLCASSRPGQGSDTQYFGPGTRLTVL.

J is TRBJ2-3 and V is TRBV4-1; D possibly corresponds to TRBD2 (6 bases). Germline CDR1 MGHRA, CDR2 YSYEKL. Between the trimmed V and J ends, which lost 0 bases and 3 bases, there was a span of 10 bases. The length of the CDR3 is 15 residues. This chain's CDR3 is CASSQDRGRTDTQYF. In nucleotides, the CDR3 is TGCGCCAGCAGCCAAGATCGGGGGAGAACAGATACGCAGTATTTT.